These 24 T cell receptor beta chains share one sample of origin, sequenced in a study of molecular identifiers for immune sequencing clone quantification. TCRdb ran MiXCR on the PCR reads and lists one entry per CDR3 protein. The sample yields about 640,000 distinct CDR3 sequences, 15% to 20% seen once. Sequencing input: naive CD8+ T cells from blood, with Jurkat cell RNA spiked in. Subset in this sample: FACS-sorted CD8+CD4-CCR7+CD45RA+ naive T cells. These receptors were taken from a human donor in good health. Some libraries in this study had Jurkat cell RNA spiked in.

This clonotype was observed a few times. The chain couples TRBV30 to TRBJ2-3; D may be TRBD2 (6 bases). The V end was cut by 3 bases, the J end by 8 bases, with 12 bases between. The CDR3 totals 12 residues. CDR1 and CDR2 (germline): GTSNPN, SVGIG (reference sequence). Written as DNA, the CDR3 is TGTGCCTGGAGCGCCCTGGGGGGTACGCAGTATTTT. It specifies CAWSALGGTQYF. The variable domain in full, with the rest retrieved from reference TRBV30 and TRBJ2-3, is SQTIHQWPATLVQPVGSPLSLECTVEGTSNPNLYWYRQAAGRGLQLLFYSVGIGQISSEVPQNLSASRPQDRQFILSSKKLLLSDSGFYLCAWSALGGTQYFGPGTRLTVL.

This clonotype has a count of ten or more. V and J are TRBV27 and TRBJ1-1; D is perhaps TRBD1 (5 bases). The CDR3 runs to 15 residues. Germline CDR1 reads MNHEY; CDR2 reads SMNVEV (reference sequence). Trimming pared 3 bases from V and 4 bases from J, leaving 15 bases between. Written as DNA, the CDR3 is TGTGCCAGCAGTTTGGGACCCCCCGCGGTCACTGAAGCTTTCTTT. It codes for CASSLGPPAVTEAFF.

A note on this clonotype: A much larger clone sits a single nucleotide away, making a read error possible. The chain employs TRBV19 and TRBJ1-5; D possibly corresponds to TRBD1 (5 bases). From germline, CDR1 is LNHDA and CDR2 SQIVND (reference sequence). The CDR3 contains 17 residues. This CDR3 reads CASSIVAREVYNRPQHF. The CDR3 nucleotides are TGTGCCAGTAGTATAGTAGCCAGGGAGGTGTACAATCGGCCCCAGCATTTT.

This chain connects TRBV5-1 to TRBJ2-7; tentative D call: TRBD2 (5 bases). The length of the CDR3 is 15 residues. V was cut by 0 bases and J by 2 bases, with 12 bases left in between. The germline V gene has CDR1 SGHRS and CDR2 YFSETQ. The CDR3 protein is CASSLDSEGAYEQYF. The CDR3 DNA sequence: TGCGCCAGCAGCTTGGACAGTGAGGGAGCCTACGAGCAGTACTTC.

This clonotype was recorded a few times. A read error may account for a junction end that differs from germline. The chain carries TRBV30 and TRBJ2-2, with 8 nucleotides matching TRBD1. CDR1 is GTSNPN, CDR2 SVGIG, per germline (reference sequence). This CDR3 is 16 amino acids long. CDR3 nucleotide sequence: TGTGCCTGGAGTGCTCGGCTGACAGGGGCAACCGGGGTGCTGTTTTTT. Amino acid sequence: CAWSARLTGATGVLFF.

This clonotype was detected a few times. This chain links TRBV20-1 with TRBJ1-1; D not resolved. The CDR3 covers 15 residues. V was pared by 6 bases and J by 2 bases, with 19 bases between. Per germline, CDR1 DFQATT and CDR2 SNEGSKA (reference sequence). CDR3 amino acids: CSALRDDRPNTEAFF. As DNA, the CDR3 is TGCAGTGCCCTAAGAGATGACCGACCAAACACTGAAGCTTTCTTT.

This clonotype was counted ten times or more. The rearrangement joins TRBV29-1 to TRBJ2-1; 10 nucleotides agree with TRBD1. CDR1 SQVTM and CDR2 ANQGSEA come from the germline V gene. The CDR3 length is 16 residues. V trimming: 3 bases; J trimming: 8 bases; junction bases outside the gene matches: 13. CDR3 protein: CSVELAWTGGKDEQFF. CDR3 DNA: TGCAGCGTTGAGCTGGCTTGGACAGGGGGTAAGGATGAGCAGTTCTTC.

This clonotype occurred many times. The rearrangement uses TRBV5-1 and TRBJ2-3; no firm D call. Per the germline V gene, CDR1 is SGHRS and CDR2 is YFSETQ. V lost 4 bases and J lost 4, with 7 bases in between. This CDR3 has 12 amino acids. CDR3 amino acids: CASSPPSDTQYF. CDR3 DNA: TGCGCCAGCAGCCCCCCCTCAGATACGCAGTATTTT.

This clonotype was seen repeatedly, ten times or more. J is TRBJ1-1 and V is TRBV5-6, with a tentative D call TRBD1 (6 bases). Per germline, CDR1 SGHDT and CDR2 YYEEEE. V was shortened by 2 bases and J by 0 bases, with 14 bases between the two germline ends. This CDR3 contains 16 residues. The CDR3 nucleotides read TGTGCCAGCAGCTTTGCGGGGGCCGTGATGAACACTGAAGCTTTCTTT. Protein product: CASSFAGAVMNTEAFF. Filled out from reference TRBV5-6 and TRBJ1-1, the complete variable domain reads DAGVTQSPTHLIKTRGQQVTLRCSPKSGHDTVSWYQQALGQGPQFIFQYYEEEERQRGNFPDRFSGHQFPNYSSELNVNALLLGDSALYLCASSFAGAVMNTEAFFGQGTRLTVV.

This clonotype was counted ten times or more. The gene calls are TRBV9 and TRBJ2-2; D remains ambiguous. The germline V and J ends were trimmed by 0 bases and 5 bases, with 5 bases remaining between them. The length of the CDR3 is 13 residues. Germline V gives CDR1 SGDLS, CDR2 YYNGEE. The CDR3 nucleotides are TGTGCCAGCAGCGTAGGTGGGACCGGGGAGCTGTTTTTT. Translation gives CASSVGGTGELFF.

This clonotype was detected many times. The V call is TRBV21-1, the J call TRBJ2-5; the tabulated D call, TRBD2, remains unverified against the DNA. TRBV21-1 is tagged as a pseudogene. The CDR3 runs 16 residues. The DNA of the CDR3 is TGTGCCAGCATCCCGAAGGGCGGGAGAGCCGAAGAGACCCAGTACTTC. This encodes CASIPKGGRAEETQYF.

The chain joins TRBV7-9 to TRBJ2-7; D unclear. Germline CDR1 reads SEHNR; CDR2 reads FQNEAQ (reference sequence). Trimming cost V 4 bases and J 3 bases, with 16 bases left between them. There are 15 residues in the CDR3. The CDR3 sequence is CASSSPGSRNYEQYF. CDR3 DNA sequence: TGTGCCAGCAGCTCCCCCGGGTCGAGAAACTACGAGCAGTACTTC.

This clonotype was recorded at least ten times. The chain combines TRBV28 with TRBJ2-6; 8 bases agree with TRBD1. Germline CDR1 is MDHEN and CDR2 is SYDVKM. Unmatched junction bases numbered 16, after V lost 6 bases and J lost 0 bases. CDR3 size: 20 residues. The CDR3, as DNA: TGTGCCAGCAGCCCGCCGCCTACGACAGGGGACCTCTCTGGGGCCAACGTCCTGACTTTC. Translating gives CASSPPPTTGDLSGANVLTF.

In the case of this clonotype: A much larger clonotype is one base distant, so this may be a read error. The genes are TRBV6-6 and TRBJ1-1; D might be TRBD1 (5 bases). V lost 4 bases and J lost 4, with 25 bases in between. Germline CDR1 reads MNHNY; CDR2 reads SVGAGI (reference sequence). The CDR3 extends over 18 amino acids. DNA for the CDR3: TGTGCCAGCAGTTTAACGATACGTGAACCAGGGATTGGCACTGAAGCTTTCTTT. It translates to CASSLTIREPGIGTEAFF.

Many counts were recorded for this clonotype. The chain combines TRBV9 with TRBJ2-3; 11 nucleotides agree with TRBD2. Unmatched junction bases numbered 5, after V lost 4 bases and J lost 4 bases. Germline-derived CDR1 and CDR2 are SGDLS and YYNGEE. CDR3 length: 15 amino acids. The CDR3: CASSPGTSGPDTQYF. CDR3 DNA sequence: TGTGCCAGCAGCCCTGGGACTAGCGGCCCAGATACGCAGTATTTT.

The chain combines TRBV20-1 with TRBJ1-2, with unresolved D. The V gene's germline CDR1 is DFQATT and CDR2 SNEGSKA (reference sequence). V lost 0 bases, J lost 6 bases, and 20 bases lay in between. The CDR3 consists of 16 residues. The CDR3 here is CSARDPTTFLIDGYTF. DNA of the CDR3: TGCAGTGCTAGAGATCCGACAACATTCCTGATTGATGGCTACACCTTC.

This clonotype occurred many times. The V call is TRBV4-1, the J call TRBJ2-5, with D possibly matching TRBD1 (6 bases). Trimming removed 0 bases from V and 6 bases from J, with 20 bases in between. Germline V gene data show CDR1 as MGHRA and CDR2 as YSYEKL. The length of the CDR3 is 17 residues. The CDR3 DNA reads TGCGCCAGCAGCCAAGACGACCGGGACACCGGTAGAAAGACCCAGTACTTC. Protein product: CASSQDDRDTGRKTQYF.

This clonotype was counted a few times. V gene TRBV28 combines with J gene TRBJ1-2; possible D gene TRBD1, 6 bases. Germline lookup yields CDR1 MDHEN and CDR2 SYDVKM. CDR3 size: 16 residues. Trimming shortened V by 5 bases and J by 8 bases, and 24 bases separated the two germline ends. CDR3 sequence: CASSPPWDMGRWGYTF. The CDR3 coding sequence is TGTGCCAGCAGTCCTCCCTGGGACATGGGGCGATGGGGCTACACCTTC.

This clonotype was counted many times. The V gene is TRBV28, the J gene TRBJ2-1; possibly TRBD2 for D (7 bases). Per germline, CDR1 MDHEN and CDR2 SYDVKM. The CDR3 extends over 14 amino acids. V dropped 3 bases and J dropped 5 bases, with 11 bases sitting between them. The CDR3 loop reads CASSFRGAHNEQFF. Here the CDR3 DNA reads TGTGCCAGCAGTTTCCGGGGGGCTCACAATGAGCAGTTCTTC.

This clonotype was seen just once. The germline gene is not matched at one end of the junction; a read error may be the cause. The rearrangement uses TRBV6-5 and TRBJ2-7; 7 bases agree with TRBD2. The CDR3 is 14 amino acids. Germline CDR1 and CDR2: MNHEY and SVGAGI. The CDR3 region is CAGRQAGSRNEQYF. The CDR3 nucleotides read TGTGCCGGCAGACAAGCGGGGAGCCGCAACGAGCAGTACTTC.

Many counts were recorded for this clonotype. The J gene is TRBJ2-2, the V gene TRBV28; maybe TRBD1 (6 bases). This CDR3 region has 14 residues. The V end was cut by 5 bases, the J end by 4 bases, with 11 bases between. Germline V CDR1 and CDR2: MDHEN, SYDVKM. Here the CDR3 DNA reads TGTGCCAGCAGTCCCAGGACAGCCACCGGGGAGCTGTTTTTT. This encodes CASSPRTATGELFF.

At least ten counts were recorded for this clonotype. The V gene is TRBV4-2, the J gene TRBJ2-3; TRBD2 aligns across 9 bases. V dropped 0 bases and J dropped 4; count of bases not matched to a gene: 5. CDR1 and CDR2 (germline): LGHNA, YNFKEQ. The CDR3 has 16 amino acids. The CDR3 spells CASSQDIAGEADTQYF. The CDR3 bases are TGTGCCAGCAGCCAAGATATAGCGGGAGAAGCAGATACGCAGTATTTT.

This clonotype has a handful of counts. J is TRBJ1-2 and V is TRBV4-1; 9 bases match TRBD1. The trim removed 0 bases at V and 3 bases at J, leaving 5 bases unmatched. The CDR3 consists of 16 residues. In germline, CDR1 is MGHRA, CDR2 YSYEKL. DNA of the CDR3: TGCGCCAGCAGCCAAGATCTTGGGACAGGGCACTATGGCTACACCTTC. Translated: CASSQDLGTGHYGYTF.

To note about this clonotype: Just one base apart from a much larger clone, this may be a read error. CDR3 amino acids: CASSLSARAAEASF. The CDR3 nucleotides read TGTGCCAGCAGTTTATCGGCCCGGGCGGCTGAAGCTTCCTTT. The chain couples TRBV27 to TRBJ1-1; no clear D. Germline V lookup: CDR1 MNHEY, CDR2 SMNVEV (reference sequence). CDR3 length: 14 residues.